This is a list of T cell receptor beta chains from one sample in a study of regulatory T cells in long-lasting Graves disease. TCRdb used MiXCR to reprocess the multiplex PCR reads, holding one entry per CDR3 protein. The table records a few hundred thousand distinct CDR3 sequences, less than 25% of them present only once. The sample was peripheral blood mononuclear cells (PBMCs), taken when the disease was refractory, from a patient treated with antithyroid drugs. The receptors were gathered from a female donor with Graves disease. Each CDR3 is given with its conserved first and last residue. A D gene is named only where the DNA matches it firmly. Some rows mark clone size as missing; the rest say once, few, many or name a class of expanded clone.

>TRBJ1-2|TRBV25-1|few|TRBD1
TGTGCCAGCAGTGCCCGGACAGGGGAGCGTGGGTTCCATAACTATGGCTACACCTTC
CASSARTGERGFHNYGYTF
>TRBJ1-1|TRBV28|many|TRBD1
TGTGCCAGCAGTTCCCCGACAGGGATGAACACTGAAGCTTTCTTT
CASSSPTGMNTEAFF
>TRBJ2-7|TRBV3-1|.|.
TGTGCCAGCAGCCAGGACAGGACTACCTACGAGCAGTACTTC
CASSQDRTTYEQYF
>TRBJ2-7|TRBV20-1|once|TRBD1
TGCAGTGCTCGGACAGGGGCCTCGGGGTCCTACGAGCAGTACTTC
CSARTGASGSYEQYF
>TRBJ2-7|TRBV28|many|TRBD2
TGTGCCAGCACTTCAGGCTCTAGCGGAAACTACGAGCAGTACTTC
CASTSGSSGNYEQYF
>TRBJ1-5|TRBV28|many|.
TGTGCCAGCATTTCTGGACCGAGGATTTTTGTACCCCAGCATTTT
CASISGPRIFVPQHF
>TRBJ2-3|TRBV5-1|few|.
TGCGCCAGCAGCCCAAACCCGGAGCACCCAACGGATACGCAGTATTTT
CASSPNPEHPTDTQYF
>TRBJ2-7|TRBV7-8|many|TRBD1
TGTGCCAGCAGCGAAAGACAGGGCAAGCAGTACTTC
CASSERQGKQYF
>TRBJ2-7|TRBV20-1|many|TRBD1
TGCAGTGCTAGAGGGGGACAGGGGATCTACGAGCAGTACTTC
CSARGGQGIYEQYF
>TRBJ1-3|TRBV2|many|.
TGCGCCAGCAGTGGGAGCTCTGGAAACACCATATATTTT
CASSGSSGNTIYF
>TRBJ2-2|TRBV6-2/TRBV6-3|.|.
TGTGCCAGCAGTGAAGCCCGTGGGACCTGGAACACCGGGGAGCTGTTTTTT
CASSEARGTWNTGELFF
>TRBJ2-1|TRBV30|.|TRBD2
TGTGCCTTCCGGGAGGGCTGGGGGAATGAGCAGTTCTTC
CAFREGWGNEQFF
>TRBJ1-2|TRBV7-2|many|.
TGTGCCAGCAGCGCCGTGACAGAGGACTATGGCTACACCTTC
CASSAVTEDYGYTF
>TRBJ2-1|TRBV12-3/TRBV12-4|.|TRBD2
TGTGCCAGCAGCCTCGAGCGGGAGCGCTACAATGAGCAGTTCTTC
CASSLERERYNEQFF
>TRBJ2-5|TRBV7-8|many|.
TGTGCCAGCAGCTTAGCGCGGCGTTACCTCCAAGAGACCCAGTACTTC
CASSLARRYLQETQYF
>TRBJ2-7|TRBV12-3/TRBV12-4|few|TRBD2
TGTGCCAGCAGCGCCCTCACTAGCGTCCCCTACGAGCAGTACTTC
CASSALTSVPYEQYF
>TRBJ1-1|TRBV2|many|.
TGTGCCAGCAGCAGGTGGGACACTGAAGCTTTCTTT
CASSRWDTEAFF
>TRBJ1-1|TRBV27|many|.
TGTGCCACAAAGCCGGAGTTTATGAACACTGAAGCTTTCTTT
CATKPEFMNTEAFF
>TRBJ2-7|TRBV7-7|few|.
TGTGCTAGCAGCTTGTCGTTCTTGGACGAGCAGTACTTC
CASSLSFLDEQYF
>TRBJ1-3|TRBV28|.|.
TGTGCCAGCAGTTTTAGTACGAAAAGCACCATATATTTT
CASSFSTKSTIYF
>TRBJ2-2|TRBV7-6|.|.
TGTGCCAGCAGCTTCTCTCGGACTAGGGGGACCGGGGAGCTGTTTTTT
CASSFSRTRGTGELFF
>TRBJ2-7|TRBV28|.|TRBD2
TGTGCCAGCAGTACCGGGACTAGCGGGATCCAGGTCTTC
CASSTGTSGIQVF
>TRBJ2-7|TRBV12-3/TRBV12-4|many|TRBD2
TGTGCCAGCAGTTTTTTAGGACTAGCGGGAGGCTACGAGCAGTACTTC
CASSFLGLAGGYEQYF
>TRBJ2-6|TRBV7-3|many|.
TGTGCCAGCAGCCCGGACCTTAGGGCGGGGGCCAACGTCCTGACTTTC
CASSPDLRAGANVLTF
>TRBJ2-7|TRBV12-3/TRBV12-4|many|.
TGTGCCAGCAGCCGGACCCCGCGGAGGGTAGCGGCCTACGAGCAGTACTTC
CASSRTPRRVAAYEQYF
>TRBJ1-1|TRBV6-5|.|TRBD1
TGTGCCAGCAGTAACAGGGGAGTAACTGAAGCTTTCTTT
CASSNRGVTEAFF
>TRBJ2-7|TRBV5-1|few|.
TGCGCCAGCAGCCCCTCGCAGGACTCCTACGAGCAGTACTTC
CASSPSQDSYEQYF
>TRBJ2-2|TRBV6-1|few|.
TGTGCCAGCCTTCCTTGGGATCACACCGGGGAGCTGTTTTTT
CASLPWDHTGELFF
>TRBJ1-1|TRBV3-1|few|.
TGTGCCAGCAGCCAAGTCGAGGGGAAGACTGAAGCTTTCTTT
CASSQVEGKTEAFF
>TRBJ2-7|TRBV5-8|few|.
TGTGCCAGCAGCTCAAGCCAGGGGACCTACGAGCAGTACTTC
CASSSSQGTYEQYF
>TRBJ2-7|TRBV19|few|.
TGTGCCAGTAGTATGCTCCTTATGCGAGACGAGCAGTACTTC
CASSMLLMRDEQYF
>TRBJ1-5|TRBV20-1|few|.
TGCAGTGCTAGGGCGCAGGGAAGATCAATGGCTCAGCCCCAGCATTTT
CSARAQGRSMAQPQHF
>TRBJ2-5|TRBV14|few|.
TGTGCCAGCAGCGGGCGCGGTAGCGCACAACAAGAGACCCAGTACTTC
CASSGRGSAQQETQYF
>TRBJ2-7|TRBV6-2/TRBV6-3|.|.
TGTGCCAGCAGTTACCGGCCGGGAACGGAGCAGTACTTC
CASSYRPGTEQYF
>TRBJ1-1|TRBV12-3/TRBV12-4|.|.
TGTGCCAGCAACCTTTTAGGGGGGCAGCTGGCTTTCTTT
CASNLLGGQLAFF
>TRBJ2-7|TRBV7-2|many|TRBD2
TGTGCCAGCAGCTTCACCGGGACTAGCTCCTACGAGCAGTACTTC
CASSFTGTSSYEQYF
>TRBJ1-4|TRBV7-6|.|.
TGTGCCAGCAGTCTAACAACTAATGAAAAACTGTTTTTT
CASSLTTNEKLFF